These T cell receptor beta chains were read from a single sample in a study of T-cell reconstitution after alpha-beta-depleted transplantation in children. TCRdb reprocessed the PCR reads via MiXCR and lists one record per CDR3 protein. Of about a million distinct CDR3 sequences listed, 25% to 35% are singletons. The material was PBMCs, mostly from graft donor cells, obtained 360 days after TCRalphabeta/CD19-depleted stem cell transplant. The receptors shown here come from a boy under two years old who had a stem cell transplant for SCID, so the T cells may come from the graft donor. CDR3s include the opening cysteine and the closing phenylalanine or tryptophan. D genes are given only for firm matches. A row's size may be missing; if present it is once, few, many or a size class.

j_call | d_call | clone_size | v_call | cdr3_nt | cdr3_aa
TRBJ2-1 | TRBD2 | - | TRBV5-6 | TGTGCCAGCAGCTTGGCAATAGCGGGGTCCTACAATGAGCAGTTCTTC | CASSLAIAGSYNEQFF
TRBJ2-7 | TRBD1 | few | TRBV5-1 | TGCGCCAGCAGCCTGGCGCCGGGACAGGGCGTCTACGAGCAGTACTTC | CASSLAPGQGVYEQYF
TRBJ2-5 | TRBD1 | few | TRBV3-1 | TGTGCCAGCAGCCAAGGGACAGGTAAAGAGACCCAGTACTTC | CASSQGTGKETQYF
TRBJ2-2 | - | - | TRBV2 | TGTGCCAGCGCGTCTAGGGGTGCCGGGGAGCTGTTTTTT | CASASRGAGELFF
TRBJ2-3 | - | - | TRBV29-1 | TGCAGCGTTGTGCGGGCCACCCGGACAGATACGCAGTATTTT | CSVVRATRTDTQYF
TRBJ1-4 | - | many | TRBV20-1 | TGCAGTGCTAGGCGGGGGTTTAATGAAAAACTGTTTTTT | CSARRGFNEKLFF
TRBJ2-1 | - | - | TRBV19 | TGTGCCAGTAGTGAGTGGGGGTCCTACAATGAGCAGTTCTTC | CASSEWGSYNEQFF
TRBJ1-2 | TRBD1 | - | TRBV20-1 | TGCAGTGCTAGGGGACAGGGTAAAGAGTATGGCTACACCTTC | CSARGQGKEYGYTF
TRBJ1-3 | - | few | TRBV20-1 | TGCAGTGCCGCGGGACTTTACTCTGGAAACACCATATATTTT | CSAAGLYSGNTIYF
TRBJ2-5 | - | few | TRBV11-2 | TGTGCCAGCAGCTTTGAGGGGAGGACCCAGTACTTC | CASSFEGRTQYF
TRBJ2-1 | - | many | TRBV29-1 | TGCAGCGTTGAAGTTACGGGGGGCCGCAATGAGCAGTTCTTC | CSVEVTGGRNEQFF
TRBJ2-7 | - | - | TRBV20-1 | TGCAGTGCTCCCCGACAGGCCAGCTCCTACGAGCAGTACTTC | CSAPRQASSYEQYF
TRBJ2-1 | TRBD2 | - | TRBV20-1 | TGCAGTGCCCATGTCCTAGCGGGGGGTCTATACAATGAGCAGTTCTTC | CSAHVLAGGLYNEQFF
TRBJ2-3 | - | - | TRBV5-1 | TGCGCCAGCAGCTGGAAGGACAGAAGCACAGATACGCAGTATTTT | CASSWKDRSTDTQYF
TRBJ1-2 | - | - | TRBV7-6 | TGTGCCAGCAGCTCCCGCGGGATTGACGTGAGCTATGGCTACACCTTC | CASSSRGIDVSYGYTF
TRBJ1-4 | - | few | TRBV3-1 | TGTGCCAGCAGCCCTAGCCGGGGCCAAGAAGGCGAAAAACTGTTTTTT | CASSPSRGQEGEKLFF
TRBJ1-6 | - | - | TRBV10-3 | TGTGCCATCAGTGTAACGGAGAATTCACCCCTCCACTTT | CAISVTENSPLHF
TRBJ2-3 | TRBD2 | few | TRBV12-3/TRBV12-4 | TGTGCCAGCAGTTTCGGACTAGCGGGGGCGACAGATACGCAGTATTTT | CASSFGLAGATDTQYF
TRBJ1-3 | - | - | TRBV12-3/TRBV12-4 | TGTGCCAGCAGTTCAGGGGTTACTGGAAACACCATATATTTT | CASSSGVTGNTIYF
TRBJ2-1 | - | few | TRBV2 | TGTGCCAGCAGTGAGTTGGTCTTGTCCTACAATGAGCAGTTCTTC | CASSELVLSYNEQFF
TRBJ2-1 | - | few | TRBV19 | TGTGCCAGTAGTCTGATGGGGAGTGAGCAGTTCTTC | CASSLMGSEQFF
TRBJ2-1 | - | few | TRBV5-8 | TGTGCCAGCAGCTTGGATACGGGGGGCAGAATAGGGCAGTTCTTC | CASSLDTGGRIGQFF
TRBJ2-5 | - | - | TRBV24-1 | TGTGCCACCGGAAGAGGAGGGGCGCCGGGGGAGACCCAGTACTTC | CATGRGGAPGETQYF
TRBJ2-5 | TRBD1 | few | TRBV29-1 | TGCAGCGTTGTCTTGGACAGGGGAACCCAGTACTTC | CSVVLDRGTQYF
TRBJ2-1 | - | few | TRBV6-1 | TGTGCCAGCAGCGATACTAGCTCCTACAATGAGCAGTTCTTC | CASSDTSSYNEQFF
TRBJ2-3 | TRBD1 | few | TRBV10-2 | TGCGCCATCCGGGACAGGGGTCGGACAGATACGCAGTATTTT | CAIRDRGRTDTQYF
TRBJ2-1 | TRBD2 | - | TRBV5-1 | TGCGCCAGCAGCTTGGTCGCCGGGACTAGGTATTTAGAGTTCTTC | CASSLVAGTRYLEFF
TRBJ2-2 | - | - | TRBV7-9 | TGTGCCAGCAGCCGCCTCGGGACCACCGGGGAGCTGTTTTTT | CASSRLGTTGELFF
TRBJ2-1 | - | few | TRBV12-3/TRBV12-4 | TGTGCCAGCAGTTTAGCGCGGTGGAGTGAGCAGTTCTTC | CASSLARWSEQFF
TRBJ2-2 | TRBD2 | few | TRBV27 | TGTGCCAGCAGGCCTAGACTAGCGGGAGCGAACACCGGGGAGCTGTTTTTT | CASRPRLAGANTGELFF
TRBJ2-1 | - | few | TRBV24-1 | TGTGCCACCAGTGATGACGGGCCCGCGGAGTTCTTC | CATSDDGPAEFF
TRBJ2-7 | - | once | TRBV15 | TGTGCCACCAGCAGAGATCGGCAAGGCAGCCCCTACGAGCAGTACTTC | CATSRDRQGSPYEQYF
TRBJ2-5 | - | - | TRBV5-1 | TGCGCCAGCAGCTTGGAGTCTCGGGGAAGAAAAGAGACCCAGTACTTC | CASSLESRGRKETQYF
TRBJ1-2 | - | - | TRBV10-2 | TGCGCCACCCGGGACTCTGGCTACACCTTC | CATRDSGYTF
TRBJ2-1 | - | - | TRBV6-6 | TGTGCCAGCAGCCCCGGGGCCCCAGGCCGGTTCTTC | CASSPGAPGRFF
TRBJ2-4 | - | - | TRBV20-1 | TGCAGTGCTTTTGGGGGGGCCTTAGCCAAAAACATTCAGTACTTC | CSAFGGALAKNIQYF
TRBJ1-4 | - | - | TRBV20-1 | TGCAGTGCCTGGGGAATTAATGAAAAACTGTTTTTT | CSAWGINEKLFF
TRBJ1-5 | - | few | TRBV12-3/TRBV12-4 | TGTGCCAGCAGTTCGGGCCAGCCTTATCAGCCCCAGCATTTT | CASSSGQPYQPQHF
TRBJ2-1 | - | once | TRBV19 | TGTGCCAGTAGTATTACCAATGAGCAGTTCTTC | CASSITNEQFF
TRBJ2-2 | - | - | TRBV5-8 | TGTGCCAGCAGCTCATACACGGGACACGGAGACACCGGGGAGCTGTTTTTT | CASSSYTGHGDTGELFF
TRBJ2-1 | TRBD2 | - | TRBV2 | TGTGCCAGCACTCCACTAGCGGGGGGCTACAATGAGCAGTTCTTC | CASTPLAGGYNEQFF
TRBJ2-7 | TRBD1 | few | TRBV6-1 | TGTGCCAGCAAACAGGGGGTGGGAACCTACGAGCAGTACTTC | CASKQGVGTYEQYF
TRBJ2-3 | - | - | TRBV29-1 | TGCAGCGTTGAAGGGACGGGAGATACGCAGTATTTT | CSVEGTGDTQYF
TRBJ2-3 | - | few | TRBV10-2 | TGCGCCAGCACCTTACCGGAAGATACGCAGTATTTT | CASTLPEDTQYF
TRBJ2-1 | - | - | TRBV5-1 | TGCGCCAGCAGCTTGGGGGACCGGGGGCAGGGCAATGAGCAGTTCTTC | CASSLGDRGQGNEQFF
TRBJ2-1 | - | - | TRBV11-1 | TGTGCCAGCAGCGACAGGTACTACAATGAGCAGTTCTTC | CASSDRYYNEQFF
TRBJ2-7 | - | - | TRBV29-1 | TGCAGCGTTGAGGGTATTGATTACGAGCAGTACTTC | CSVEGIDYEQYF
TRBJ1-4 | - | - | TRBV18 | TGTGCCAGCTCACCAGAAACGGCCCTTAATGAAAAACTGTTTTTT | CASSPETALNEKLFF